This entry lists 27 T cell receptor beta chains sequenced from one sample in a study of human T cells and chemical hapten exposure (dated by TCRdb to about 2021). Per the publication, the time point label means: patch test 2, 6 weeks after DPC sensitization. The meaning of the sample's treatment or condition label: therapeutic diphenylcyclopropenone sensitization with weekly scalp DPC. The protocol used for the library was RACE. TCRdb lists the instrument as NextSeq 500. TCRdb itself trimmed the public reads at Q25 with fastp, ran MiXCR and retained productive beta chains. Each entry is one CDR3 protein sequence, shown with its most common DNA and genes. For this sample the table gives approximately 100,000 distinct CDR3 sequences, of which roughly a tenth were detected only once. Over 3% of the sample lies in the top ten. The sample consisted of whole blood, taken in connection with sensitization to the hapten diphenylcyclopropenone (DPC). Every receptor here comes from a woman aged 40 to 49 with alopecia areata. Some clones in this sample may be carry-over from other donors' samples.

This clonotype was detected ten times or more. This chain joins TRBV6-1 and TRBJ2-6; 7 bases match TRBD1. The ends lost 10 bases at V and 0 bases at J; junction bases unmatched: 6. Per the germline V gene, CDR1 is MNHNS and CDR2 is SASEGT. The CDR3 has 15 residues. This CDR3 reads CAIGTANSGANVLTF. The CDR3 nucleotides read TGTGCCATAGGGACAGCCAACTCTGGGGCCAACGTCCTGACTTTC.

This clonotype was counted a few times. The chain's CDR3 is CACGQGGITEAFF. For the CDR3, the DNA is TGTGCCTGCGGACAGGGAGGAATCACTGAAGCTTTCTTT. This chain links TRBV6-6 with TRBJ1-1; 8 nucleotides agree with TRBD1. V dropped 11 bases and J dropped 4; count of bases not matched to a gene: 9. From germline, CDR1 is MNHNY and CDR2 SVGAGI (reference sequence). This CDR3 spans 13 amino acids.

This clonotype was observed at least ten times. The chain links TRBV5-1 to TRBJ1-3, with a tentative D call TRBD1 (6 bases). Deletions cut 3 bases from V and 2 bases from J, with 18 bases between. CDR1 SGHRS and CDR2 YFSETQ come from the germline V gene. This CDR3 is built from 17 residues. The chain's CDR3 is CASSWDVPGTPGNTIYF. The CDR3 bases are TGCGCCAGCAGCTGGGACGTCCCGGGGACACCTGGAAACACCATATATTTT.

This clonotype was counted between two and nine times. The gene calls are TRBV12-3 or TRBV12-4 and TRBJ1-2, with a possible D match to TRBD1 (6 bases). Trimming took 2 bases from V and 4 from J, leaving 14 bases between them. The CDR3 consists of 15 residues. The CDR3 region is CASSLTGQQGYGYTF. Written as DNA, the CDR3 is TGTGCCAGCAGTTTAACAGGGCAGCAGGGCTATGGCTACACCTTC.

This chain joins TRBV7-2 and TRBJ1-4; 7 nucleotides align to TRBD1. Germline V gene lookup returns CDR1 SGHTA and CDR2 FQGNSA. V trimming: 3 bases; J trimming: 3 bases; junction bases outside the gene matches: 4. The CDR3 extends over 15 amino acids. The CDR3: CASSLTGSANEKLFF. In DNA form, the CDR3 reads TGTGCCAGCAGCTTGACAGGGTCGGCTAATGAAAAACTGTTTTTT.

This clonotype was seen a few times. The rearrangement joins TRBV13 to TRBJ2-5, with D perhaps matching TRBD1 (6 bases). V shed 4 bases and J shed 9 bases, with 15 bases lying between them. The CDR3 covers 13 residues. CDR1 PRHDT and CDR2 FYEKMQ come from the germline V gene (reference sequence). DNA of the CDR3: TGTGCCAGCAGCTCATTGGGACACCCGCCCCAGTACTTC. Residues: CASSSLGHPPQYF.

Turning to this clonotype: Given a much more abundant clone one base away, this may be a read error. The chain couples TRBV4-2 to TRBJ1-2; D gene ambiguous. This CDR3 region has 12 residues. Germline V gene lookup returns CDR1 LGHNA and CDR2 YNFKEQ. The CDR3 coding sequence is TGTGCCAGCACCCAAGACCAGTATGGCTACACCTTC. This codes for CASTQDQYGYTF.

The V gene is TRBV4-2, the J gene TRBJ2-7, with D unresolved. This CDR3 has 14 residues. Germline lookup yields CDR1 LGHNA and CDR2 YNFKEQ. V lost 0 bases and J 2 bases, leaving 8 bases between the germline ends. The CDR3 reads CASSQDGIAYEQYF. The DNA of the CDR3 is TGTGCCAGCAGCCAAGATGGGATAGCCTACGAGCAGTACTTC.

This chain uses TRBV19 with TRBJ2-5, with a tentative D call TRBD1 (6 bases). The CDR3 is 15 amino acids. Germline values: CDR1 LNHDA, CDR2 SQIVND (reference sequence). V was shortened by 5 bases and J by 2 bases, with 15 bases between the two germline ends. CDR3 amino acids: CASSRDTVGQETQYF. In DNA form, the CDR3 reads TGTGCCAGTAGTCGGGACACGGTTGGACAAGAGACCCAGTACTTC.

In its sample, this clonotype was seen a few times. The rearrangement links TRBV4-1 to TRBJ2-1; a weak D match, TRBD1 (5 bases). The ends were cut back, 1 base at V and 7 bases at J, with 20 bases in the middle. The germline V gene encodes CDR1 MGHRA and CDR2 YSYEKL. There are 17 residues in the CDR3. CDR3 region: CASSQVVTGSFLNEQFF. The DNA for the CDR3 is TGCGCCAGCAGCCAAGTCGTTACAGGATCATTCCTTAATGAGCAGTTCTTC.

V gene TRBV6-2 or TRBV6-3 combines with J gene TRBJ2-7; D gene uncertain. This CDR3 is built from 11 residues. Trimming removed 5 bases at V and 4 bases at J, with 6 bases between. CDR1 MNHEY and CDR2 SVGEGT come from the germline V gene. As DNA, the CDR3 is TGTGCCAGCAGTCAACAATACGAGCAGTACTTC. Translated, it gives CASSQQYEQYF.

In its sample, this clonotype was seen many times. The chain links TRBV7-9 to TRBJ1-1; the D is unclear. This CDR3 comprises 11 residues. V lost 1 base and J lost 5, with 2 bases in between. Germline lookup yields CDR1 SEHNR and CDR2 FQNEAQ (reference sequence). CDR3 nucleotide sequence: TGTGCCAGCAGCTTAGGGACTGAAGCTTTCTTT. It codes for CASSLGTEAFF.

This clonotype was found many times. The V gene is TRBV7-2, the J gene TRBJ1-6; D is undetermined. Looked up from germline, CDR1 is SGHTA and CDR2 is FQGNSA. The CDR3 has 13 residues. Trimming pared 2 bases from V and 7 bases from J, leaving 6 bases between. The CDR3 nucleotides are TGTGCCAGCAGCTTATCCCCGAATTCACCCCTCCACTTT. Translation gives CASSLSPNSPLHF.

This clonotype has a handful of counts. CDR3 region: CASSSIPQGGDTEAFF. The DNA of the CDR3 is TGTGCCAGCAGTAGTATCCCTCAGGGGGGGGACACTGAAGCTTTCTTT. The chain couples TRBV28 to TRBJ1-1; TRBD1 matches 7 bases. The CDR3 is 16 amino acids. Germline CDR1 MDHEN, CDR2 SYDVKM. With 5 bases clipped from V and 3 bases from J, the junction kept 12 bases outside the gene matches.

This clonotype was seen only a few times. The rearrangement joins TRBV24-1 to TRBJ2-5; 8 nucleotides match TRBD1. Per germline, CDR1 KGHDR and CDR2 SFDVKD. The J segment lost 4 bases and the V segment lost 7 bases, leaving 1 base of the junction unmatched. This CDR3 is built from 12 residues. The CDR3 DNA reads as TGTGCCACCAGGGACAGGGTAGAGACCCAGTACTTC. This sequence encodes CATRDRVETQYF.

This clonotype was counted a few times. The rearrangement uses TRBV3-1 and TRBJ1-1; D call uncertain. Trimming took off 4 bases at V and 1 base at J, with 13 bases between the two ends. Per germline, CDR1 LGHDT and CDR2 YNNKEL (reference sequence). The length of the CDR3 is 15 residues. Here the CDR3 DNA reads TGTGCCAGCAGCCTAAAGCCGGGAGCGAACACTGAAGCTTTCTTT. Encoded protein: CASSLKPGANTEAFF.

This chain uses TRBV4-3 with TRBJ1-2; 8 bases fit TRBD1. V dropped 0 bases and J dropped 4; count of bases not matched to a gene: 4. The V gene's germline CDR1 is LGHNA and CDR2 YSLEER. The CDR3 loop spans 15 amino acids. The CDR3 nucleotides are TGCGCCAGCAGCCAAGAGGGACAGGACCGCTATGGCTACACCTTC. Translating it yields CASSQEGQDRYGYTF.

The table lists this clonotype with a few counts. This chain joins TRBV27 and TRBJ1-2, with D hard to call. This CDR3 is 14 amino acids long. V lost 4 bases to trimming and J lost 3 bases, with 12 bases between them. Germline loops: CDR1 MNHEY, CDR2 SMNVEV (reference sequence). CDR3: CASSSADQYYGYTF. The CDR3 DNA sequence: TGTGCCAGCAGTTCTGCGGACCAGTACTATGGCTACACCTTC.

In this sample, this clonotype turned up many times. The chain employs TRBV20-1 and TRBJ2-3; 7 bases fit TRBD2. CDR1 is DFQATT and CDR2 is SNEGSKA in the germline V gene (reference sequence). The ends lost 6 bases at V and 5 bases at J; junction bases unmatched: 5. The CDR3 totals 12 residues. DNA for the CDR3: TGCAGTGCGACCGGCGGGGGAGATACGCAGTATTTT. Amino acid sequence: CSATGGGDTQYF.

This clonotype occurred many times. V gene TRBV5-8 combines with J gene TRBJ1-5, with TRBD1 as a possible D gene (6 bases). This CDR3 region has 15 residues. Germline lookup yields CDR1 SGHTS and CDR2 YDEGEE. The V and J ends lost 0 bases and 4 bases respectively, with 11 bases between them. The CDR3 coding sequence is TGTGCCAGCAGCTTGGTACAGGGAGTGAATCAGCCCCAGCATTTT. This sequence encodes CASSLVQGVNQPQHF. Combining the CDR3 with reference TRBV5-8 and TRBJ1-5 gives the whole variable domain EAGVTQSPTHLIKTRGQQATLRCSPISGHTSVYWYQQALGLGLQFLLWYDEGEERNRGNFPPRFSGRQFPNYSSELNVNALELEDSALYLCASSLVQGVNQPQHFGDGTRLSIL.

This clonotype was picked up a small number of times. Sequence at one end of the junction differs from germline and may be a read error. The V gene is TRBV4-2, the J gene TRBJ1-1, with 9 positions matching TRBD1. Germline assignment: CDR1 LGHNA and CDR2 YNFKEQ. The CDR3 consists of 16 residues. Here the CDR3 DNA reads TGTGCCAGCAGCCATGAGTTGGACAGGGGAAGCACTGAAGTTTTCTTT. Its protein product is CASSHELDRGSTEVFF.

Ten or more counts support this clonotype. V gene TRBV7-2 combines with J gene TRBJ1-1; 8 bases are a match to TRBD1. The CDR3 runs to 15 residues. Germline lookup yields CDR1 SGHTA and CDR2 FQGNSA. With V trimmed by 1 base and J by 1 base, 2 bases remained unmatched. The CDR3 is CASSLVGQGNTEAFF. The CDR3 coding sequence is TGTGCCAGCAGCTTAGTAGGACAGGGGAACACTGAAGCTTTCTTT.

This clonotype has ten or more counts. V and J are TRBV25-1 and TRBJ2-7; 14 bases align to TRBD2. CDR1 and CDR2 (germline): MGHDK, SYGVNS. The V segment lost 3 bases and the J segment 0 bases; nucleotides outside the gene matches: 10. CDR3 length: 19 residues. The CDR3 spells CASSDPGTSGGQSSYEQYF. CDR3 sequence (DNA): TGTGCCAGCAGTGACCCCGGGACTAGCGGGGGCCAAAGCTCCTACGAGCAGTACTTC.

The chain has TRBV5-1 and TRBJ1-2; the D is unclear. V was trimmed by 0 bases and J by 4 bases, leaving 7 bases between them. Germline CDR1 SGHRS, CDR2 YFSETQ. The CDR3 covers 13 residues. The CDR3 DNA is TGCGCCAGCAGCTTGGAGGCAGTCTATGGCTACACCTTC. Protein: CASSLEAVYGYTF.

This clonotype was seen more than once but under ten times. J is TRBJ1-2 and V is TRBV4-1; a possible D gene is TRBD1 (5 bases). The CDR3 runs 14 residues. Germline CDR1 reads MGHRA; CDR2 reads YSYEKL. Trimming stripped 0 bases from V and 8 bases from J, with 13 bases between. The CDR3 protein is CASSQDPEGWGYTF. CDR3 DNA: TGCGCCAGCAGCCAAGATCCGGAGGGGTGGGGCTACACCTTC.

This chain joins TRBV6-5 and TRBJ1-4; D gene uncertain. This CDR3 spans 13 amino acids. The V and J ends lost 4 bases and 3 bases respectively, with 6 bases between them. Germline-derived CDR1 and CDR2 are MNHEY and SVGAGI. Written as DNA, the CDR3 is TGTGCCAGCAGTTTGGGTTCTAATGAAAAACTGTTTTTT. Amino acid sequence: CASSLGSNEKLFF.

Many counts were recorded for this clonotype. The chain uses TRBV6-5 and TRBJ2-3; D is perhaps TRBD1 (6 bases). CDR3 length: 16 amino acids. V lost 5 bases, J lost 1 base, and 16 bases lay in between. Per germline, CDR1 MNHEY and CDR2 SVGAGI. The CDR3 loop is CASSRYRVGGTDTQYF. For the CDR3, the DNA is TGTGCCAGCAGTAGATACAGGGTAGGAGGCACAGATACGCAGTATTTT.